This T cell receptor (beta chain) comes out of a study of control samples from healthy donors and cancer patients (dated by TCRdb to 2019 to 2021). In the germline V gene, CDR1 corresponds to LGHNA and CDR2 to YNFKEQ. V is trimmed back by 3 bases and J by 5 bases, and the junction contains 6 bases that no gene match accounts for. From the cysteine up to the phenylalanine, the CDR3 has a length of 15 residues. Only the CDR3 portion is preserved as DNA: 45 bases, with reading frame beginning at the first base. Libraries were made using the immunoSEQ multiplex PCR assay. The table was pulled from immuneACCESS by TCRdb, which kept in-frame rearrangements only. Such tables lose some clones; where checked, under half of the loss comes from unresolved V genes, and the rest has no known cause. This sample has about 130,000 clones in its table, and more than 80% of those were observed once. The top ten clones comprise around 2.3% of the sample.

Concerning this clone itself: This receptor's antigen is unknown. Base qualities are missing; no much larger clone stands one base away.

The receptor was isolated from a man aged 35-49 years in good health. The sequence joins TRBV4-2 to TRBJ1-4; the central 7 bases match TRBD1. Material: blood. This receptor carries the CDR3 CASSHGDRVNEKLFF. The base sequence is TGTGCCAGCAGCCACGGAGACAGGGTGAATGAAAAACTGTTTTTT.